The next 17 T cell receptor beta chains were all read from a single sample in a study of siplizumab effects on memory and regulatory T cells. Here immunoSEQ multiplex PCR was the method, and the copy in TCRdb shows in-frame clones only, minus some. The sample has about 110,000 clones; about 92% are singletons. The specimen sequenced was Tregs sorted from blood. The receptors here all came from a human donor in good health.

The rearrangement joins TRBV12-5 to TRBJ2-3; D call uncertain. The CDR3 sequence is 14 residues long. Between the trimmed V and J ends, which lost 6 bases and 1 base, there was a span of 11 bases. Germline V gene lookup returns CDR1 LGHNT and CDR2 FRNRAP. CDR3 region: CASGVRSGTDTQYF. CDR3 bases: TGTGCTAGTGGGGTGAGGTCGGGCACAGATACGCAGTATTTT.

The CDR3 DNA follows: TGTGCCAGCAGCTTGGGAGGTCTAGCGTGGGATGAGCAGTTCTTC. Amino acids: CASSLGGLAWDEQFF. V usage is TRBV5-8 and J usage is TRBJ2-1; TRBD2 might be the D (6 bases). CDR1 and CDR2 (germline): SGHTS, YDEGEE. Trimming removed 0 bases at V and 8 bases at J, with 15 bases between. CDR3 length: 15 residues.

This rearrangement joins TRBV2 to TRBJ1-1, with TRBD1 matching over 10 bases. V lost 7 bases to trimming and J lost 5 bases; unmatched junction nucleotides: 4. The CDR3 totals 13 residues. The V gene's germline CDR1 is SNHLY and CDR2 FYNNEI. This chain's CDR3 is CASIRQGATEAFF. DNA of the CDR3: TGTGCCAGCATCCGACAGGGGGCAACTGAAGCTTTCTTT.

Details on this clone: Other DNA sequences in this sample translate to the same CDR3. V and J are TRBV18 and TRBJ2-3; D call uncertain. The V end was cut by 3 bases, the J end by 2 bases, with 3 bases between. The CDR3 contains 12 residues. CDR1 and CDR2 (germline): KGHSH, LQKENI. CDR3 nucleotide sequence: TGTGCCAGCTCACCGTCCACAGATACGCAGTATTTT. It yields the protein CASSPSTDTQYF.

The V call is TRBV5-6, the J call TRBJ1-1, with D maybe TRBD1 (6 bases). Germline lookup yields CDR1 SGHDT and CDR2 YYEEEE. There are 14 residues in the CDR3. Trimming stripped 4 bases from V and 3 bases from J, with 13 bases between. DNA of the CDR3: TGTGCCAGCAGCCTCAGGGGTGGGTACACTGAAGCTTTCTTT. It codes for CASSLRGGYTEAFF.

The chain carries TRBV6-5 and TRBJ2-3; D gene ambiguous. The CDR3 has 14 residues. Trimming took off 0 bases at V and 4 bases at J, with 8 bases between the two ends. Looked up from germline, CDR1 is MNHEY and CDR2 is SVGAGI. The CDR3 DNA reads as TGTGCCAGCAGTTACTCGATGGTTGCAGATACGCAGTATTTT. The encoded protein is CASSYSMVADTQYF.

This chain links TRBV18 with TRBJ1-1; D possibly corresponds to TRBD1 (5 bases). V lost 2 bases, J lost 10 bases, and 14 bases lay in between. The CDR3 consists of 13 residues. CDR1 KGHSH and CDR2 LQKENI come from the germline V gene. The CDR3 bases are TGTGCCAGCTCACCAGTTTTGGGGGAAGTAGCTTTCTTT. Amino acid sequence: CASSPVLGEVAFF.

This clone came up once. V usage is TRBV29-1 and J usage is TRBJ1-1; 7 nucleotides line up with TRBD1. V shed 7 bases and J 1 base; nucleotides not matched to a gene: 6. Germline V lookup: CDR1 SQVTM, CDR2 ANQGSEA. This CDR3 is built from 13 residues. CDR3 coding DNA: TGCAGCGATCAGGACAGGTCGAACACTGAAGCTTTCTTT. It specifies CSDQDRSNTEAFF. Full variable domain (remainder filled in from reference TRBV29-1 and TRBJ1-1): SAVISQKPSRDICQRGTSLTIQCQVDSQVTMMFWYRQQPGQSLTLIATANQGSEATYESGFVIDKFPISRPNLTFSTLTVSNMSPEDSSIYLCSDQDRSNTEAFFGQGTRLTVV.

This clone was detected only once. This CDR3 is CASSLDPNYGYTF. CDR3 nucleotide sequence: TGTGCCAGCAGCTTAGACCCAAACTATGGCTACACCTTC. This chain connects TRBV7-2 to TRBJ1-2; D is unclear. Germline CDR1 reads SGHTA; CDR2 reads FQGNSA. The length of the CDR3 is 13 residues. V lost 1 base and J lost 2, with 5 bases in between.

This chain uses TRBV7-7 with TRBJ2-7; 9 bases line up with TRBD1. The trim removed 4 bases at V and 1 base at J, leaving 11 bases unmatched. Germline V gene lookup returns CDR1 SSHAT and CDR2 FNYEAQ (reference sequence). The length of the CDR3 is 17 residues. CDR3: CASSSITRDRESYEQYF. The CDR3, as DNA: TGTGCCAGCAGCTCCATTACCCGGGACAGGGAATCCTACGAGCAGTACTTC.

The rearrangement uses TRBV15 and TRBJ2-5, with 8 bases aligning to TRBD2. V lost 9 bases, J lost 7 bases, and 19 bases stayed unmatched. This CDR3 comprises 16 residues. Germline CDR1 reads LNHNV; CDR2 reads YYDKDF (reference sequence). The CDR3 coding sequence is TGTGCCACGGGGGCGACTAGCGCCAACAAGGGAGGGACCCAGTACTTC. Its protein is CATGATSANKGGTQYF.

This rearrangement joins TRBV11-1 to TRBJ2-1; 9 bases match TRBD1. Per the germline V gene, CDR1 is SGHAT and CDR2 is FQDESV (reference sequence). Unmatched junction bases numbered 10, after V lost 3 bases and J lost 10 bases. This CDR3 spans 15 amino acids. The DNA of the CDR3 is TGTGCCAGCAGCTTTAGGACAGGGGTCCGGGACGAGCAGTTCTTC. Its protein product is CASSFRTGVRDEQFF.

V and J are TRBV11-2 and TRBJ2-3; tentatively, D is TRBD2 (7 bases). Trimming pared 5 bases from V and 0 bases from J, leaving 21 bases between. CDR1 and CDR2 from the germline V gene are SGHAT and FQNNGV. This CDR3 is built from 18 residues. The CDR3 DNA is TGTGCCAGCAGCCTGGAGGCGGGGGACACCTATAGCACAGATACGCAGTATTTT. Protein product: CASSLEAGDTYSTDTQYF.

The chain combines TRBV14 with TRBJ2-1; possible D gene TRBD2, 5 bases. There are 19 residues in the CDR3. CDR1 SGHDN and CDR2 FVKESK come from the germline V gene. Between the trimmed V and J ends, which lost 0 bases and 0 bases, there was a span of 18 bases. The CDR3 is CASSQDNALGSGSYNEQFF. CDR3 DNA sequence: TGTGCCAGCAGCCAAGATAACGCCCTGGGAAGCGGCTCCTACAATGAGCAGTTCTTC.

This rearrangement joins TRBV6-4 to TRBJ2-1; the match to TRBD2 covers 11 bases. CDR1 and CDR2 (germline): MRHNA, SNTAGT. The V and J ends lost 5 bases and 9 bases, in that order; junction bases with no gene match: 9. The CDR3 length is 15 residues. Written as DNA, the CDR3 is TGTGCCAGCAGTCCCACCGGGACTAGCGGTCGTGAGCAGTTCTTC. Protein sequence: CASSPTGTSGREQFF.

This chain connects TRBV14 to TRBJ2-5; 11 nucleotides align to TRBD2. CDR1 is SGHDN, CDR2 FVKESK, per germline. V shed 0 bases, J shed 2 bases, and the junction held 2 bases outside the gene matches. CDR3 length: 16 residues. CDR3 DNA: TGTGCCAGCAGCCAAGAGTTAGCGGGGGGGCAAGAGACCCAGTACTTC. It is translated as CASSQELAGGQETQYF.

J is TRBJ2-2 and V is TRBV10-2; 10 nucleotides match TRBD2. Trimming removed 6 bases from V and 0 bases from J; junction bases left unmatched: 1. The CDR3 covers 15 residues. The germline V gene has CDR1 WSHSY and CDR2 SAAADI. The CDR3 loop is CASRLAGANTGELFF. CDR3 DNA sequence: TGCGCCAGCAGGCTAGCGGGAGCGAACACCGGGGAGCTGTTTTTT.